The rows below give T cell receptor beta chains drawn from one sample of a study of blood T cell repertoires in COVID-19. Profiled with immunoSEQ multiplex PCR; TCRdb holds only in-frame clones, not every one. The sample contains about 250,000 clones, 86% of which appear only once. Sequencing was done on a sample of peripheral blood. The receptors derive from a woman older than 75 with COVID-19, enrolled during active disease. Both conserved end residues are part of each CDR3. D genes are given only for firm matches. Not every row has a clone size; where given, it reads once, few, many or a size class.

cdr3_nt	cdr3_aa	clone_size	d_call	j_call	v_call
TGTGCCAGCAGCTTAGAAACAGGGGGCATCTATGGCTACACCTTC	CASSLETGGIYGYTF	NA	TRBD1	TRBJ1-2	TRBV7-9
TGTGCCAGTAGTACCTCCTCTAGAGAGACCCAGTACTTC	CASSTSSRETQYF	NA	NA	TRBJ2-5	TRBV19
TGTGCCACCTCCGGAACGGGGAGGGGTCAGTACTTC	CATSGTGRGQYF	NA	TRBD2	TRBJ2-4	TRBV12-3/TRBV12-4
TGTGCCAGCAGTGAAGCTGGACGGGAGCCCTATGGCTACACCTTC	CASSEAGREPYGYTF	NA	NA	TRBJ1-2	TRBV2
TGTGCCAGCAGCCCCGACAGGGGGAGAGGGACTGAAGCTTTCTTT	CASSPDRGRGTEAFF	NA	TRBD1	TRBJ1-1	TRBV7-9
TGCAGTGCTTCAAATGGCTACACCTTC	CSASNGYTF	few	NA	TRBJ1-2	TRBV20-1
TGTGCCAGCACCCCGGGACAGTCCTACGAGCAGTACTTC	CASTPGQSYEQYF	few	TRBD1	TRBJ2-7	TRBV6-5
TGTGCCAGCAGCCAAAAGACAGGGGATAACAACAATGAGCAGTTCTTC	CASSQKTGDNNNEQFF	once	TRBD1	TRBJ2-1	TRBV3-1/TRBV3-2
TGTGCCAGCAGGATCTATCAGGATTATAGCAATCAGCCCCAGCATTTT	CASRIYQDYSNQPQHF	NA	NA	TRBJ1-5	TRBV28
TGTGCCAGCAGTTGGGACAGGTCTCAACCTCAGACCCTCCACTTT	CASSWDRSQPQTLHF	NA	TRBD1	TRBJ1-6	TRBV27
TGTGCCATCAGTGAGGGGGACAGGGAGGCCGGGGAGCTGTTTTTT	CAISEGDREAGELFF	NA	TRBD1	TRBJ2-2	TRBV10-3
TGTGCCAGCAGTTGGACACACACCGGGGAGCTGTTTTTT	CASSWTHTGELFF	few	NA	TRBJ2-2	TRBV27
TGTGCCATCACGTCGGGGAGCAATCAGCCCCAGCATTTT	CAITSGSNQPQHF	NA	NA	TRBJ1-5	TRBV10-3
TGTGCCAGCAGCTCCGACGGGGTAACTAATGAAAAACTGTTTTTT	CASSSDGVTNEKLFF	NA	NA	TRBJ1-4	TRBV7-9
TGTGCCAGCAGCTTAGGGCTCCACTTTGCGGGGGCCGACATTGAGCAGTTCTTC	CASSLGLHFAGADIEQFF	NA	NA	TRBJ2-1	TRBV7-9
TGTGCCAGCAGTTTAACAGAAAATTCACCCCTCCACTTT	CASSLTENSPLHF	few	NA	TRBJ1-6	TRBV12-3/TRBV12-4
TGTGCCAGCAGTTTGGACAGGGGAAGGACCGGGGAGCTGTTTTTT	CASSLDRGRTGELFF	NA	TRBD1	TRBJ2-2	TRBV27
TGTGCCAGCTCACGGGAGGACTTTACAGCGGGTGGCTACACCTTC	CASSREDFTAGGYTF	NA	NA	TRBJ1-2	TRBV18
TGTGCCAGCAGTTCCCCCCGTCGGGGTTACGGTGGCTACACCTTC	CASSSPRRGYGGYTF	NA	NA	TRBJ1-2	TRBV27
TGTGCCAGCAGCTTACCCCCTGCCCCGAGGGCTTTCTTT	CASSLPPAPRAFF	NA	NA	TRBJ1-1	TRBV7-9
TGTGCCAGCTCACTCCTCTTGGGGGGACTTAACACTGAAGCTTTCTTT	CASSLLLGGLNTEAFF	NA	NA	TRBJ1-1	TRBV18
TGTGCCAGCCGCGAGAGTCAGGGGGTTAATTCACCCCTCCACTTT	CASRESQGVNSPLHF	NA	TRBD1	TRBJ1-6	TRBV28
TGTGCCAGTTCCGGGAAAAATGGGAATTCACCCCTCCACTTT	CASSGKNGNSPLHF	NA	NA	TRBJ1-6	TRBV6-6
TGTGCCAGCAATCTGAATAGCTTTGGGACAGATACGCAGTATTTT	CASNLNSFGTDTQYF	once	NA	TRBJ2-3	TRBV6-5
TGTGCCAGCAGCGGAGTGCGGCAGAACTATGGCTACACCTTC	CASSGVRQNYGYTF	NA	NA	TRBJ1-2	TRBV9
TGTGCCATCAGTGAAAACAGGGAGGGGACTGAAGCTTTCTTT	CAISENREGTEAFF	once	NA	TRBJ1-1	TRBV10-3
TGTGCCAGCAGCCAAGGAGGGACAGGGGGAAACACCATATATTTT	CASSQGGTGGNTIYF	NA	TRBD1	TRBJ1-3	TRBV14
TGTGCCAGCAGACCGACTAGCGGGGGGGCCATCGGGGAGCTGTTTTTT	CASRPTSGGAIGELFF	NA	TRBD2	TRBJ2-2	TRBV2
TGTGCCAGCAGCCACAGGGGACCCTCCTACAATGAGCAGTTCTTC	CASSHRGPSYNEQFF	NA	TRBD1	TRBJ2-1	TRBV7-9
TGTGCCAGCAGCGTAGAGACAGGGGGTAGATTCTCCGGGGAGCTGTTTTTT	CASSVETGGRFSGELFF	NA	TRBD1	TRBJ2-2	TRBV9
TGTGCCAGCAGCCAATCGGGCCAGGCCAATCAGCCCCAGCATTTT	CASSQSGQANQPQHF	few	NA	TRBJ1-5	TRBV16
TGTGCCAGCAGTCGGGACAGCCTAAACTATGGCTACACCTTC	CASSRDSLNYGYTF	NA	TRBD1	TRBJ1-2	TRBV6-5
TGTGCCAGCAGCCAAGAGGGAAGGGGGCAAGGCTACACCTTC	CASSQEGRGQGYTF	NA	TRBD1	TRBJ1-2	TRBV3-1/TRBV3-2
TGCGCCAGCAGCCCCGGCGATCACGGGAATGAAGAAAAACTGTTTTTT	CASSPGDHGNEEKLFF	NA	NA	TRBJ1-4	TRBV5-1
TGTGCCAGCAGCTTAGCGACAGGGACAAAGATAAATGAGCAGTTCTTC	CASSLATGTKINEQFF	NA	TRBD1	TRBJ2-1	TRBV7-2
TGTGCCAGCAGCTTAGAGACAGGTTTCAACAATGAGCAGTTCTTC	CASSLETGFNNEQFF	NA	NA	TRBJ2-1	TRBV7-8
TGTGCCAGCAGCCGGGACAGGGACAATGAGCAGTTCTTC	CASSRDRDNEQFF	NA	TRBD1	TRBJ2-1	TRBV2
TGTGCCAGCAGTGGGTCCCCGGGACAATTCCAAAACATTCAGTACTTC	CASSGSPGQFQNIQYF	NA	NA	TRBJ2-4	TRBV2
TGCGCCAGCAGCCAAGACTGGACAGGGAGGGACTATGGCTACACCTTC	CASSQDWTGRDYGYTF	NA	TRBD1	TRBJ1-2	TRBV4-1
TGTGCCAGTAGTATAGACGGTGACAATCAGCCCCAGCATTTT	CASSIDGDNQPQHF	NA	NA	TRBJ1-5	TRBV19
TGTGCCATCAGTGAGGGACAGGCCAAAACTTCCTATGGCTACACCTTC	CAISEGQAKTSYGYTF	NA	TRBD1	TRBJ1-2	TRBV10-3